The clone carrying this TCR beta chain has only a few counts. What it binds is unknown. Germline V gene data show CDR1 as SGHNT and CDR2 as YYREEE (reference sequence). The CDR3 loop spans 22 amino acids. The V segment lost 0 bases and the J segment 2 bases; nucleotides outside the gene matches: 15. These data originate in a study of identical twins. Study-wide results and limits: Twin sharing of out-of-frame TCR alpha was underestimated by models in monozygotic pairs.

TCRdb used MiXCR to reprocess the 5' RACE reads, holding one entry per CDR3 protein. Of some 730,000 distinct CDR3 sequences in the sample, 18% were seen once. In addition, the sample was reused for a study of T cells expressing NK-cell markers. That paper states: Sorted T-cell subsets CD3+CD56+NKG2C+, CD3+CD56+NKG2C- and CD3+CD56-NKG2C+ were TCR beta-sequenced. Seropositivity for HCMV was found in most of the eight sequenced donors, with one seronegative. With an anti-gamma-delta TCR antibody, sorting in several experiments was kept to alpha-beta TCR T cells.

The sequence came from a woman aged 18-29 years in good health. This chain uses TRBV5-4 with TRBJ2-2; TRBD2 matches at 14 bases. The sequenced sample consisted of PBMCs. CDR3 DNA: TGTGCCAGCAGCTTGGGCCTTCGACCGGGACTAGCGGGGGAGCCTAACACCGGGGAGCTGTTTTTT. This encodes CASSLGLRPGLAGEPNTGELFF.